The source of this TCR beta chain is a study of shared clonotypes between healthy human individuals. Notes on the study in general: In a few donors, about 5% of naive CD4 clonotypes appeared in common.

Assay used: immunoSEQ multiplex PCR; TCRdb lists only in-frame clones, some missing. The table shows approximately 2,300,000 clones, with around 90% occurring only once. There are 14 residues in the CDR3. CDR1 and CDR2 (germline): MDHEN, SYDVKM. Trimming removed 7 bases from V and 0 bases from J, with 12 bases in between. This clone is a singleton in its sample. What it recognizes is unknown. This receptor was taken from a man aged 18 to 30 in good health. Some clones in this sample may be carry-over from other donors' samples. The rearrangement uses TRBV28 and TRBJ1-1; a possible D gene is TRBD1 (5 bases). Sequencing was done on a sample of naive CD4+ T cells from PBMCs. Subset indicated: CD45RA+ positively selected. CDR3 sequence reads: CASNQPGMNTEAFF. The CDR3 DNA follows: TGTGCCAGCAACCAGCCAGGGATGAACACTGAAGCTTTCTTT.